This TCR beta chain was recovered during a study of shared clonotypes between healthy human individuals. Assay used: immunoSEQ multiplex PCR; TCRdb lists only in-frame clones, some missing. Of approximately 1,500,000 clones listed, 96% are singletons. CDR1 and CDR2 from the germline V gene are SGHVS and FNYEAQ. This CDR3 is 15 amino acids long. The V end was cut by 5 bases, the J end by 4 bases, with 17 bases between. The chain joins TRBV7-6 to TRBJ2-5; D call uncertain. The TCR originated in a man aged 30 to 45 in good health. Sequenced sample: naive CD4+ T cells sorted from blood. Subset noted: CD45RA+ positively selected. The CDR3 nucleotides read TGTGCCAGCAGCCCCCGGACCGGACCGGGAGAGACCCAGTACTTC. Translation gives CASSPRTGPGETQYF. The full variable domain, completed using reference TRBV7-6 and TRBJ2-5, is GAGVSQSPRYKVTKRGQDVALRCDPISGHVSLYWYRQALGQGPEFLTYFNYEAQQDKSGLPNDRFSAERPEGSISTLTIQRTEQRDSAMYRCASSPRTGPGETQYFGPGTRLLVL.